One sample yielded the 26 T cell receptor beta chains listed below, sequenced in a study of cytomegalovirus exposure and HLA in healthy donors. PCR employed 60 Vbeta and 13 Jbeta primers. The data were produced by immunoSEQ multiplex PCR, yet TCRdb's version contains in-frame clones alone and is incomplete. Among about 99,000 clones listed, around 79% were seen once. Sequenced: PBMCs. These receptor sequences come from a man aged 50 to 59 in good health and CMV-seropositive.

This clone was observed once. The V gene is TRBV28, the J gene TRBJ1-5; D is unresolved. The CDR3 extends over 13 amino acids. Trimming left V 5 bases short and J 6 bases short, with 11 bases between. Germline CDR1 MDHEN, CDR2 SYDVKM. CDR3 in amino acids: CASSPVGSQPQHF. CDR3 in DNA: TGTGCCAGCAGTCCCGTCGGGAGTCAGCCCCAGCATTTT.

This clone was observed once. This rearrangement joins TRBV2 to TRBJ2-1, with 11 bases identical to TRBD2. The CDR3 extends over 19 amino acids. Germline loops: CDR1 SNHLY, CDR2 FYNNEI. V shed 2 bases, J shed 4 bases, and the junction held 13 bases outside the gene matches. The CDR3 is CASSESWGPGTSGYNEQFF. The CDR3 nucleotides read TGTGCCAGCAGTGAAAGTTGGGGTCCAGGGACTAGCGGATACAATGAGCAGTTCTTC.

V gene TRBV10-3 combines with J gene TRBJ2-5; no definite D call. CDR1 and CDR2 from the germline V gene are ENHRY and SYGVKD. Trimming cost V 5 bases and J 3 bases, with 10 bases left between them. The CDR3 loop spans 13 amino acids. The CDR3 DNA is TGTGCCATCAGTAAAACTGCAAAAGAGACCCAGTACTTC. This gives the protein CAISKTAKETQYF.

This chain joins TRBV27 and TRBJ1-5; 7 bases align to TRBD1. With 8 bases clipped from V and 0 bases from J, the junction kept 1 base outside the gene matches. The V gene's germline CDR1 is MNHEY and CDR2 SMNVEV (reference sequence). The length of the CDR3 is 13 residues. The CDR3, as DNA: TGTGCCAGCGGGACAGATAGCAATCAGCCCCAGCATTTT. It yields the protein CASGTDSNQPQHF.

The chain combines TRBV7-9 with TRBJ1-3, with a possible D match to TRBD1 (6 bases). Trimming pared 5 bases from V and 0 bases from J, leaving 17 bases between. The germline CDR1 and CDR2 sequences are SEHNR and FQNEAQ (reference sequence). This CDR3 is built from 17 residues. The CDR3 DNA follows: TGTGCCAGCAGCCCCACGCCGGGACACCGCTCTGGAAACACCATATATTTT. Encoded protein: CASSPTPGHRSGNTIYF.

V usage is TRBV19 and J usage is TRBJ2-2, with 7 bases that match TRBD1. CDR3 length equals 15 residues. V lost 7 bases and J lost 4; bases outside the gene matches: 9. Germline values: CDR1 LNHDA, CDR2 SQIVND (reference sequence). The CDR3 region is CASNYRGRFTGELFF. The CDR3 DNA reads TGTGCCAGTAATTATAGGGGGCGATTCACCGGGGAGCTGTTTTTT.

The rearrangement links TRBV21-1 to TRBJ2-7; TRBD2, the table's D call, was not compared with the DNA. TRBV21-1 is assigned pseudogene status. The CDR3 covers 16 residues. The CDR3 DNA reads TGTGCCAGCAGCAACCACGGGGGGGGCATGCCCTACGAGCAGTACTTC. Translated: CASSNHGGGMPYEQYF.

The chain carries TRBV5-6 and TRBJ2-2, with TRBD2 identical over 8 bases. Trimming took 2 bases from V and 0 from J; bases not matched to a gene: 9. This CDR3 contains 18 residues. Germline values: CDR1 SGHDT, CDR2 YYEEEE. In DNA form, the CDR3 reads TGTGCCAGCAGCTTCGGTCTTCCGGGAGGGGCGAACACCGGGGAGCTGTTTTTT. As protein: CASSFGLPGGANTGELFF.

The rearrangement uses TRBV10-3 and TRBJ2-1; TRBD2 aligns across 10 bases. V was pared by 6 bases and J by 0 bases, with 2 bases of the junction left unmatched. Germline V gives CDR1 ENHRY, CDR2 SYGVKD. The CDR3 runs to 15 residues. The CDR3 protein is CAISLAGVSYNEQFF. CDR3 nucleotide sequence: TGTGCCATCAGCCTAGCGGGAGTCTCCTACAATGAGCAGTTCTTC.

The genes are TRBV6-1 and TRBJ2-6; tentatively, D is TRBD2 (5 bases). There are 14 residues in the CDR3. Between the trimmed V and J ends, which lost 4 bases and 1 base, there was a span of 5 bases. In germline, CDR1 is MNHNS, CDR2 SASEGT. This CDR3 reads CASSAGSGANVLTF. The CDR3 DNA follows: TGTGCCAGCAGTGCGGGGTCTGGGGCCAACGTCCTGACTTTC.

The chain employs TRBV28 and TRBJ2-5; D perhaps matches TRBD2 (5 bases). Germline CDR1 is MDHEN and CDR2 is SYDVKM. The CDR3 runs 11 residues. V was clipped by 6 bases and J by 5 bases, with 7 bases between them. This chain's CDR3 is CASRSGETQYF. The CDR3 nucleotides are TGTGCCAGCAGATCGGGGGAGACCCAGTACTTC. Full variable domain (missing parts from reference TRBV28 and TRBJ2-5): DVKVTQSSRYLVKRTGEKVFLECVQDMDHENMFWYRQDPGLGLRLIYFSYDVKMKEKGDIPEGYSVSREKKERFSLILESASTNQTSMYLCASRSGETQYFGPGTRLLVL.

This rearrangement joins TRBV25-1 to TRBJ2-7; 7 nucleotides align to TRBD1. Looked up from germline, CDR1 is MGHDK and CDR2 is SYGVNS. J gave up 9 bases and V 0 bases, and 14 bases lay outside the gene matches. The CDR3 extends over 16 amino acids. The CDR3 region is CASSEYSGTALLRQYF. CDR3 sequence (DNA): TGTGCCAGCAGTGAATATAGTGGGACAGCTCTTCTTCGGCAGTACTTC.

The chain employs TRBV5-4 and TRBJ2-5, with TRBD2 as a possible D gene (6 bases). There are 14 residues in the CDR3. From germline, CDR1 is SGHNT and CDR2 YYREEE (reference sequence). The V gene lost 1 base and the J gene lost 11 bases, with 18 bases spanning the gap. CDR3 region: CASSLSGTLTKQYF. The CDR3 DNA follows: TGTGCCAGCAGCTTGTCCGGGACTCTAACGAAGCAGTACTTC.

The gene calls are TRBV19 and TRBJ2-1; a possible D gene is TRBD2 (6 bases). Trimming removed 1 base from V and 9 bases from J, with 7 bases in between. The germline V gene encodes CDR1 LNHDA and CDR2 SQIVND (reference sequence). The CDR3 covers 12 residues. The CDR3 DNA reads TGTGCCAGTAGTATAGGGGGAGGTGAGCAGTTCTTC. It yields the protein CASSIGGGEQFF.

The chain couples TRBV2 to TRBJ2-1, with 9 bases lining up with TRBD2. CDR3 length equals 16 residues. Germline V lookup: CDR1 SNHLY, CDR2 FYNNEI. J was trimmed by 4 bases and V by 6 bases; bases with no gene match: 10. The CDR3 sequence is CASSPASGGMYNEQFF. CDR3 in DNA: TGTGCCAGCAGCCCCGCCAGCGGGGGGATGTACAATGAGCAGTTCTTC.

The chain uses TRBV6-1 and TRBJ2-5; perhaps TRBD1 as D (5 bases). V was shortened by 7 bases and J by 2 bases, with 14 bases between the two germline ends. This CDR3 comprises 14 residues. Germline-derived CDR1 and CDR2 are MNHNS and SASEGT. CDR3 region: CASKDTMAQETQYF. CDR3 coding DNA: TGTGCCAGCAAGGACACGATGGCACAAGAGACCCAGTACTTC.

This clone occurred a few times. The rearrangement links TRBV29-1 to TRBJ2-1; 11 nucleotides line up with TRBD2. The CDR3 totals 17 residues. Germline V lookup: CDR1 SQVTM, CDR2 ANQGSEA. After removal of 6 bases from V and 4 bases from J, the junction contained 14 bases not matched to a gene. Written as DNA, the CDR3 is TGCAGCGTCTCAGGGACTAGCGGCCGCACCATATACAATGAGCAGTTCTTC. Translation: CSVSGTSGRTIYNEQFF.

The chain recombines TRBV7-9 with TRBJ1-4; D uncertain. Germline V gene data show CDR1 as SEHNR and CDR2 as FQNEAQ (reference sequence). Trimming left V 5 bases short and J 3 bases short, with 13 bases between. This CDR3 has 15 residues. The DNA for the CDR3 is TGTGCCAGCAGCCCCCGATCGAGGGCTAATGAAAAACTGTTTTTT. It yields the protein CASSPRSRANEKLFF. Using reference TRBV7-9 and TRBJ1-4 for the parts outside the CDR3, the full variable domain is DTGVSQNPRHKITKRGQNVTFRCDPISEHNRLYWYRQTLGQGPEFLTYFQNEAQLEKSRLLSDRFSAERPKGSFSTLEIQRTEQGDSAMYLCASSPRSRANEKLFFGSGTQLSVL.

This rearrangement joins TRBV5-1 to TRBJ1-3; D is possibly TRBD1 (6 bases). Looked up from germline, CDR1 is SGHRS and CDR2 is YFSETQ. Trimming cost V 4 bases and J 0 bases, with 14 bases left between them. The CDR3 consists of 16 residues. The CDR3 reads CASSMTGPSSGNTIYF. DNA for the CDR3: TGCGCCAGCAGCATGACAGGCCCGTCCTCTGGAAACACCATATATTTT.

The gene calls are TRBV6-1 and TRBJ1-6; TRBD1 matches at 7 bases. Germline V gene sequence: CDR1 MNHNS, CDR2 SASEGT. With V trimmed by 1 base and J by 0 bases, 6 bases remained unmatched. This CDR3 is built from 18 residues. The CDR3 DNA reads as TGTGCCAGCAGTGAAGAGGCAGGGGGAAGCTCCTATAATTCACCCCTCCACTTT. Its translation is CASSEEAGGSSYNSPLHF.

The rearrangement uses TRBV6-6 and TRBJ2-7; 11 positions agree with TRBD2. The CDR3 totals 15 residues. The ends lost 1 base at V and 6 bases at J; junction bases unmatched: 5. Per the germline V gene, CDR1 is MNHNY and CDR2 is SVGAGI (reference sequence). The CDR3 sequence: CASSYLGLAGGEQYF. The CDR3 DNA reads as TGTGCCAGCAGTTACTTAGGACTAGCGGGTGGCGAGCAGTACTTC.

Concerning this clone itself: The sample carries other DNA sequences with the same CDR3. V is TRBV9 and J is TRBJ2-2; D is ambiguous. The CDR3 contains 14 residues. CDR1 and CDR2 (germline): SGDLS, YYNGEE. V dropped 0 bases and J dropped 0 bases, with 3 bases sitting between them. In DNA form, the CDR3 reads TGTGCCAGCAGCGTAGCAGCGAACACCGGGGAGCTGTTTTTT. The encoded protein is CASSVAANTGELFF.

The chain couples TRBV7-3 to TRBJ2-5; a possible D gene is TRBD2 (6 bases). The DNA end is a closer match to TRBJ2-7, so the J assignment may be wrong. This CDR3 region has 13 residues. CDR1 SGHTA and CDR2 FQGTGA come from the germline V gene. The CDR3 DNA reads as TGTGCCAGCAGCCGGGGACTCGACTACGAGCAGTACTTC. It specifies CASSRGLDYEQYF.

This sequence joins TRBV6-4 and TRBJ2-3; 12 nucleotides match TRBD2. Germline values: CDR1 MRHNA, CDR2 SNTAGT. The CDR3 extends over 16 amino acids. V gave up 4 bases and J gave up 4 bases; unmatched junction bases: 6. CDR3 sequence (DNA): TGTGCCAGCAGTGCGTCGACTAGCGGGAGCGCAGATACGCAGTATTTT. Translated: CASSASTSGSADTQYF.

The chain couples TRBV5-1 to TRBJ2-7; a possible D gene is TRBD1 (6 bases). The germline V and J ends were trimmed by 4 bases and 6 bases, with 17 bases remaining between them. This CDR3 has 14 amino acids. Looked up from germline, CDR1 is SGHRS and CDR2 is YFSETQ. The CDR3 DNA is TGCGCCAGCAGCCGCAGGGGCCCCTCAGGCGAGCAGTACTTC. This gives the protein CASSRRGPSGEQYF.

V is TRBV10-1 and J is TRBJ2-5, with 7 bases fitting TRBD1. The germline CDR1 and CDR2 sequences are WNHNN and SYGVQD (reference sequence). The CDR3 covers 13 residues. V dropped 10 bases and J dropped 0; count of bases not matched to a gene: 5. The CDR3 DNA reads TGCGCCACTCTCACAGGGGACCAAGAGACCCAGTACTTC. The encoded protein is CATLTGDQETQYF.